The clone carrying this T cell receptor beta chain came up a few times. What it binds is unknown. The V end was cut by 6 bases, the J end by 11 bases, with 19 bases between. The germline CDR1 and CDR2 sequences are SEHNR and FQNEAQ (reference sequence). This CDR3 contains 13 residues. The data stem from a study of T cells in Graves' hyperthyroidism and ophthalmopathy. Uncontrolled infection, other autoimmune disease, pregnancy and lactation each barred patients from inclusion. Source material for PBMCs was less than 12 ml fresh peripheral blood. General study findings and limits: Stable hyperthyroidism and ophthalmopathy were separated using 13 V-J signatures. Peripheral blood also featured most of the thyroid clonotypes expanded above 0.001.

What was amplified from RNA transcripts were TCR beta CDR3 regions. The HTBI set primed first-round TCR CDR3 RT-PCR. Using its own MiXCR run on the multiplex PCR reads, TCRdb lists one record per CDR3 protein. The table includes about 740,000 distinct CDR3 sequences, around 13% detected once. The chain uses TRBV7-9 and TRBJ1-1; possibly TRBD1 for D (6 bases). Sequenced input: blood. The origin of this receptor is a woman younger than 35 with Graves' hyperthyroidism. The CDR3: CASRRGGPGRAFF. CDR3 in DNA: TGTGCCAGCAGGCGAGGGGGGCCAGGGCGCGCTTTCTTT.